This TCR beta chain was sequenced in a study of T cell changes during pregnancy in multiple sclerosis. Some clones are missing from TCRdb's copy, which holds only in-frame ones; the method was immunoSEQ multiplex PCR. The sample consists of tens of thousands of clones, about 87% of them appearing once. V dropped 2 bases and J dropped 4; count of bases not matched to a gene: 4. The CDR3 totals 16 residues. Looked up from germline, CDR1 is MNHEY and CDR2 is SVGAGI. V usage is TRBV6-5 and J usage is TRBJ2-7; the match to TRBD2 covers 14 bases. This specimen consisted of peripheral blood, obtained in the first trimester of pregnancy. This TCR came from a female donor in good health, enrolled as a control in a pregnancy study. This CDR3 reads CASSYLTSGRAYEQYF. CDR3 sequence (DNA): TGTGCCAGCAGTTACCTGACTAGCGGGAGGGCGTACGAGCAGTACTTC.